Listed below are T cell receptor beta chains from one sample, sequenced in a study of cytomegalovirus exposure and HLA in healthy donors. The method was immunoSEQ multiplex PCR; TCRdb's version includes in-frame clones alone and lacks a portion of them. This table has some 94,000 clones, about 80% appearing once. Material for sequencing was PBMCs. The origin of the receptors is a man aged 40-50 years in good health and CMV-seronegative. The CDR3 runs from the conserved cysteine through the conserved F or W. The D gene is left open where the match is weak. Clone size appears in some rows only: once, few, many, or a class for an expanded clone.

D: TRBD2; size: few; J: TRBJ2-2; V: TRBV5-4; CDR3: CASSSPWTSGKAGELFF; DNA: TGTGCCAGCAGCTCCCCTTGGACTAGCGGGAAGGCCGGGGAGCTGTTTTTT
D: TRBD1; size: NA; J: TRBJ1-6; V: TRBV10-1; CDR3: CASSPGTVNSPLHF; DNA: TGCGCCAGCAGTCCGGGGACAGTAAATTCACCCCTCCACTTT
D: TRBD2; size: NA; J: TRBJ2-5; V: TRBV5-1; CDR3: CASSSTLAGAGETQYF; DNA: TGCGCCAGCAGCTCGACTCTAGCGGGAGCAGGGGAGACCCAGTACTTC
D: TRBD1; size: NA; J: TRBJ2-7; V: TRBV7-9; CDR3: CASRPGTGGSYEQYF; DNA: TGTGCCAGCAGACCCGGGACAGGGGGCTCCTACGAGCAGTACTTC
D: NA; size: NA; J: TRBJ1-2; V: TRBV6-5; CDR3: CASTPSLGTSGYTF; DNA: TGTGCCAGCACCCCATCGTTGGGGACTAGTGGCTACACCTTC
D: TRBD1; size: medium-sized; J: TRBJ1-1; V: TRBV28; CDR3: CASSLLRGQLNTEAFF; DNA: TGTGCCAGCAGCCTCTTGAGGGGGCAGCTGAACACTGAAGCTTTCTTT
D: NA; size: NA; J: TRBJ2-7; V: TRBV21-1; CDR3: CASSKGTASLYEQYF; DNA: TGTGCCAGCAGCAAAGGGACAGCCTCCCTCTACGAGCAGTACTTC
D: NA; size: NA; J: TRBJ2-7; V: TRBV30; CDR3: CAWTGALEQYF; DNA: TGTGCCTGGACAGGGGCCCTTGAGCAGTACTTC
D: NA; size: NA; J: TRBJ2-1; V: TRBV5-1; CDR3: CASSFQGGYNEQFF; DNA: TGCGCCAGCAGCTTCCAGGGGGGATACAATGAGCAGTTCTTC
D: NA; size: NA; J: TRBJ1-5; V: TRBV7-6; CDR3: CASSLATESNQPQHF; DNA: TGTGCCAGCAGCTTAGCGACGGAGAGCAATCAGCCCCAGCATTTT
D: NA; size: NA; J: TRBJ2-3; V: TRBV6-5; CDR3: CASSYSDTQYF; DNA: TGTGCCAGCAGTTACAGCGATACGCAGTATTTT
D: NA; size: NA; J: TRBJ1-1; V: TRBV28; CDR3: CASRRGKSATEAFF; DNA: TGTGCCAGCAGAAGGGGCAAATCGGCCACTGAAGCTTTCTTT
D: NA; size: NA; J: TRBJ2-5; V: TRBV14; CDR3: CASSQDLVATQYF; DNA: TGTGCCAGCAGCCAAGATCTAGTAGCGACCCAGTACTTC
D: TRBD1; size: few; J: TRBJ2-6; V: TRBV19; CDR3: CASSKRGLGSGANVLTF; DNA: TGTGCCAGTAGTAAGAGGGGGCTCGGCTCTGGGGCCAACGTCCTGACTTTC
D: NA; size: NA; J: TRBJ1-4; V: TRBV27; CDR3: CASSLLSLNHNEKLFF; DNA: TGTGCCAGCAGTTTGCTGTCACTAAATCATAATGAAAAACTGTTTTTT
D: TRBD1; size: NA; J: TRBJ1-1; V: TRBV18; CDR3: CASSPWGQLNTEAFF; DNA: TGTGCCAGCTCACCGTGGGGACAGTTGAACACTGAAGCTTTCTTT
D: TRBD1; size: NA; J: TRBJ2-5; V: TRBV7-8; CDR3: CASSFRDSGQGEQYF; DNA: TGTGCCAGCAGCTTCCGGGACAGTGGACAGGGGGAGCAGTACTTC
D: NA; size: NA; J: TRBJ1-2; V: TRBV30; CDR3: CAWSVQTGKGYGYTF; DNA: TGTGCCTGGAGTGTACAAACAGGAAAAGGCTATGGCTACACCTTC
D: TRBD1; size: NA; J: TRBJ2-3; V: TRBV5-4; CDR3: CASSQAKDRGADTQYF; DNA: TGTGCCAGCAGTCAAGCCAAGGACAGGGGGGCAGATACGCAGTATTTT
D: TRBD1; size: few; J: TRBJ2-5; V: TRBV5-6; CDR3: CASSLVAGGVQETQYF; DNA: TGTGCCAGCAGCTTGGTGGCAGGGGGTGTCCAAGAGACCCAGTACTTC
D: TRBD2; size: NA; J: TRBJ2-2; V: TRBV5-1; CDR3: CASSLVGTTSTGELFF; DNA: TGCGCCAGCAGCTTGGTAGGGACTACCAGCACCGGGGAGCTGTTTTTT
D: NA; size: NA; J: TRBJ2-2; V: TRBV11-2; CDR3: CASSLVSFIWNTGELFF; DNA: TGTGCCAGCAGCTTAGTATCTTTTATTTGGAACACCGGGGAGCTGTTTTTT
D: TRBD1; size: once; J: TRBJ1-4; V: TRBV6-4; CDR3: CASSTRTGSEKLFF; DNA: TGTGCCAGCAGTACCCGGACAGGGTCTGAAAAACTGTTTTTT
D: NA; size: few; J: TRBJ1-1; V: TRBV9; CDR3: CASSVDQGSEAFF; DNA: TGTGCCAGCAGCGTGGATCAGGGCTCTGAAGCTTTCTTT
D: NA; size: medium-sized; J: TRBJ1-1; V: TRBV6-5; CDR3: CASRRTGERAEAFF; DNA: TGTGCCAGCAGACGAACAGGAGAACGGGCTGAAGCTTTCTTT
D: NA; size: NA; J: TRBJ2-1; V: TRBV12-5; CDR3: CASGLGQSLYNEQFF; DNA: TGTGCTAGTGGTTTAGGACAGAGCCTTTACAATGAGCAGTTCTTC
D: NA; size: NA; J: TRBJ1-1; V: TRBV6-1; CDR3: CASRPTGLSEAFF; DNA: TGTGCCAGCAGGCCCACAGGGCTCTCTGAAGCTTTCTTT
D: NA; size: NA; J: TRBJ2-5; V: TRBV5-4; CDR3: CASSLNIQETQYF; DNA: TGTGCCAGCAGCTTGAACATTCAAGAGACCCAGTACTTC
D: TRBD1; size: NA; J: TRBJ2-4; V: TRBV29-1; CDR3: CSAQGASDIQYF; DNA: TGCAGCGCACAGGGGGCCTCGGACATTCAGTACTTC
D: NA; size: NA; J: TRBJ1-1; V: TRBV9; CDR3: CASNRRGVSEAFF; DNA: TGTGCCAGCAACCGCAGGGGAGTTTCTGAAGCTTTCTTT
D: NA; size: NA; J: TRBJ2-7; V: TRBV28; CDR3: CASRTGYEQYF; DNA: TGTGCCAGCCGAACAGGGTACGAGCAGTACTTC
D: NA; size: NA; J: TRBJ2-7; V: TRBV7-2; CDR3: CASSIRVYEQYF; DNA: TGTGCCAGCAGCATCAGGGTTTACGAGCAGTACTTC
D: NA; size: NA; J: TRBJ1-6; V: TRBV19; CDR3: CASSTQNSPLHF; DNA: TGTGCCAGTAGTACCCAAAATTCACCCCTCCACTTT